This passage covers 24 T cell receptor beta chains from one sample sequenced in a study of blood T cells in healthy people across ages. Combining a sample-barcoded 5' primer with a J-beta primer mix, a second PCR ran for roughly 6 to 12 cycles. Each CDR3 protein is one row after TCRdb ran MiXCR on the 5' RACE reads. Of approximately 1,000,000 distinct CDR3 sequences in the sample, around two fifths were seen once. Sequenced: blood. These receptors all stem from a man aged 18 to 29 in good health.

The chain recombines TRBV5-1 with TRBJ1-6, with D unresolved. The CDR3 consists of 19 residues. CDR1 and CDR2 from the germline V gene are SGHRS and YFSETQ. The V gene lost 4 bases and the J gene lost 1 base, with 21 bases spanning the gap. The CDR3 spells CASSLNQQDLRSYNSPLHF. DNA for the CDR3: TGCGCCAGCAGCCTAAATCAGCAGGATTTAAGGTCCTATAATTCACCCCTCCACTTT.

V gene TRBV6-5 combines with J gene TRBJ1-2; 7 positions agree with TRBD1. The CDR3 totals 16 residues. Germline V CDR1 and CDR2: MNHEY, SVGAGI. With 2 bases clipped from V and 3 bases from J, the junction kept 9 bases outside the gene matches. The CDR3 nucleotides read TGTGCCAGCAGTTACAAGGGGGCGCGGGGGCACTATGGCTACACCTTC. As protein: CASSYKGARGHYGYTF.

This clonotype was seen more than once but under ten times. This chain links TRBV4-1 with TRBJ1-5; D call uncertain. The CDR3 has 15 amino acids. Trimming removed 4 bases from V and 0 bases from J, with 10 bases in between. The germline CDR1 and CDR2 sequences are MGHRA and YSYEKL. The DNA for the CDR3 is TGCGCCAGCAGCCCATTATATGGTAGCAATCAGCCCCAGCATTTT. Its translation: CASSPLYGSNQPQHF.

There are a few counts of this clonotype. The chain recombines TRBV7-9 with TRBJ2-7; D is undetermined. Germline V CDR1 and CDR2: SEHNR, FQNEAQ (reference sequence). Trimming removed 5 bases from V and 7 bases from J, with 15 bases in between. This CDR3 spans 13 amino acids. The CDR3 region is CASSRRNYNEQYF. CDR3 in DNA: TGTGCCAGCAGCCGAAGGAACTACAATGAGCAGTACTTC.

The V call is TRBV27, the J call TRBJ1-1; 8 bases line up with TRBD1. Germline-derived CDR1 and CDR2 are MNHEY and SMNVEV (reference sequence). Germline trimming cut 0 bases from V and 11 bases from J; bases unmatched to any gene: 23. The CDR3 spans 19 residues. CDR3 DNA: TGTGCCAGCAGTTTATCGAGGGCCGCGGACAGGGAGGCCCTGGATGGGGCTTTCTTT. It is translated as CASSLSRAADREALDGAFF.

In DNA, the CDR3 is TGCAGTGCTAGAGATATCCAGCGGGGGGGAAACAATGAGCAGTTCTTC. The encoded protein is CSARDIQRGGNNEQFF. This chain joins TRBV20-1 and TRBJ2-1; 10 positions match TRBD2. The CDR3 is 16 amino acids. Looked up from germline, CDR1 is DFQATT and CDR2 is SNEGSKA (reference sequence). Trimming removed 0 bases from V and 5 bases from J; junction bases left unmatched: 7.

This clonotype was seen ten or more times. The chain combines TRBV12-3 or TRBV12-4 with TRBJ2-3; D ambiguous. The CDR3 loop spans 12 amino acids. V lost 7 bases and J lost 5, with 10 bases in between. CDR3 sequence reads: CASTLDGDTQYF. CDR3 coding DNA: TGTGCCAGCACCCTAGACGGAGATACGCAGTATTTT.

This chain connects TRBV6-5 to TRBJ2-4; tentatively, D is TRBD1 or TRBD2 (7 bases each). This CDR3 contains 14 residues. V was shortened by 2 bases and J by 7 bases, with 12 bases between the two germline ends. The germline V gene encodes CDR1 MNHEY and CDR2 SVGAGI. The CDR3 DNA sequence: TGTGCCAGCAGTTACAGACAGGGAGGGAACATTCAGTACTTC. It encodes CASSYRQGGNIQYF.

This clonotype was counted many times. This chain links TRBV6-1 with TRBJ2-5; D not resolved. The germline CDR1 and CDR2 sequences are MNHNS and SASEGT. CDR3 size: 14 residues. V lost 1 base and J lost 0, with 6 bases in between. CDR3 sequence (DNA): TGTGCCAGCAGTGAAGGCGCAGACCAAGAGACCCAGTACTTC. It codes for CASSEGADQETQYF.

This clonotype showed up just a few times. V is TRBV4-2 and J is TRBJ1-4; 10 bases line up with TRBD1. The V gene end was trimmed by 0 bases and the J gene end by 8 bases; junction bases not matched to a gene: 9. CDR3 length equals 17 residues. Germline V gene sequence: CDR1 LGHNA, CDR2 YNFKEQ. The CDR3 DNA follows: TGTGCCAGCAGCCAAGATAACATCGGACAGGGGGTCGAAAAACTGTTTTTT. Amino acids: CASSQDNIGQGVEKLFF.

In regard to this clonotype: One end of the junction does not line up with germline, which may come from a read error. The rearrangement links TRBV6-6 to TRBJ2-7; a possible D gene is TRBD1 (6 bases). The CDR3 sequence is 15 residues long. CDR1 is MNHNY, CDR2 SVGAGI, per germline (reference sequence). In nucleotides, the CDR3 is TGTGCCGGCAGCTCTCCGACAGGCGCCCCAAACGAGCAGTACTTC. Its protein is CAGSSPTGAPNEQYF.

This clonotype was found a few times. The chain uses TRBV6-2 or TRBV6-3 and TRBJ2-5; 13 bases are shared with TRBD2. V was clipped by 7 bases and J by 2 bases; unmatched bases: 4. Germline values: CDR1 MNHEY, CDR2 SVGEGT. The CDR3 has 15 residues. The CDR3 DNA is TGTGCCAGCAACAAGGGACTAGCGGGGCAAGAGACCCAGTACTTC. Its translation: CASNKGLAGQETQYF.

This chain joins TRBV2 and TRBJ2-4, with D maybe TRBD1 (6 bases). Looked up from germline, CDR1 is SNHLY and CDR2 is FYNNEI. The length of the CDR3 is 15 residues. V shed 5 bases and J shed 0 bases, with 11 bases lying between them. CDR3 region: CASSIQGEAKNIQYF. For the CDR3, the DNA is TGTGCCAGCAGTATACAGGGAGAAGCCAAAAACATTCAGTACTTC. Supplemented by reference TRBV2 and TRBJ2-4, the full variable domain reads EPEVTQTPSHQVTQMGQEVILRCVPISNHLYFYWYRQILGQKVEFLVSFYNNEISEKSEIFDDQFSVERPDGSNFTLKIRSTKLEDSAMYFCASSIQGEAKNIQYFGAGTRLSVL.

This clonotype appeared many times. The chain links TRBV29-1 to TRBJ1-2; maybe TRBD1 (6 bases). The CDR3 extends over 12 amino acids. Between the trimmed V and J ends, which lost 5 bases and 4 bases, there was a span of 11 bases. The germline V gene encodes CDR1 SQVTM and CDR2 ANQGSEA. The CDR3 loop reads CSVYGGLYGYTF. As DNA, the CDR3 is TGCAGCGTTTACGGGGGCCTCTATGGCTACACCTTC. The full variable domain, completed using reference TRBV29-1 and TRBJ1-2, is SAVISQKPSRDICQRGTSLTIQCQVDSQVTMMFWYRQQPGQSLTLIATANQGSEATYESGFVIDKFPISRPNLTFSTLTVSNMSPEDSSIYLCSVYGGLYGYTFGSGTRLTVV.

Worth noting for this clonotype: A read error may account for a junction end that differs from germline. V is TRBV20-1 and J is TRBJ1-3, with 9 nucleotides matching TRBD1. The CDR3 loop spans 15 amino acids. Germline V CDR1 and CDR2: DFQATT, SNEGSKA (reference sequence). CDR3 bases: TGCAGTGCTGGAGAACAGGGGGCATGGGGAAACACCATATATTTT. This sequence encodes CSAGEQGAWGNTIYF.

This clonotype was picked up a small number of times. The chain uses TRBV6-2 or TRBV6-3 and TRBJ2-3; no reliable D call. Germline-derived CDR1 and CDR2 are MNHEY and SVGEGT. V gave up 6 bases and J gave up 2 bases, with 12 bases separating them. The CDR3 is 14 residues long. DNA of the CDR3: TGTGCCAGCAGCAAATTAGAGACCACAGATACGCAGTATTTT. Its protein is CASSKLETTDTQYF.

This clonotype was seen at least ten times. The chain has TRBV12-3 or TRBV12-4 and TRBJ1-5; TRBD1 matches 7 bases. Losses at the gene ends were 5 bases for V and 2 bases for J; bases not matched to a gene: 3. The CDR3 is made up of 14 amino acids. The CDR3 region has the DNA TGTGCCAGCAGTAAAGGACAGGGCAATCAGCCCCAGCATTTT. Translating gives CASSKGQGNQPQHF.

This clonotype has only a few counts. The chain uses TRBV6-1 and TRBJ2-1; TRBD2 matches 7 bases. This CDR3 contains 14 residues. Per germline, CDR1 MNHNS and CDR2 SASEGT. V lost 5 bases and J lost 6; bases outside the gene matches: 7. CDR3 nucleotides: TGTGCCAGCAGTTCGACTAGCCCTATCAATGAGCAGTTCTTC. The encoded protein is CASSSTSPINEQFF.

V is TRBV4-3 and J is TRBJ1-4, with unresolved D. Germline CDR1 and CDR2: LGHNA and YSLEER. V dropped 0 bases and J dropped 3 bases, with 8 bases sitting between them. This CDR3 is built from 15 residues. In DNA form, the CDR3 reads TGCGCCAGCAGCCAAGATCGGAGGGCTAATGAAAAACTGTTTTTT. Amino acids: CASSQDRRANEKLFF.

This clonotype was seen only a few times. This chain's CDR3 is CASSSGGSYTEAFF. The CDR3 bases are TGTGCCAGCAGTTCCGGGGGTTCGTACACTGAAGCTTTCTTT. The chain uses TRBV27 and TRBJ1-1; a possible D gene is TRBD1 (5 bases). This CDR3 contains 14 residues. The germline V and J ends were trimmed by 4 bases and 3 bases, with 12 bases remaining between them. The germline CDR1 and CDR2 sequences are MNHEY and SMNVEV (reference sequence).

This chain links TRBV4-2 with TRBJ1-2, with TRBD1 identical over 10 bases. The CDR3 runs 15 residues. In germline, CDR1 is LGHNA, CDR2 YNFKEQ. The trim removed 5 bases at V and 4 bases at J, leaving 7 bases unmatched. CDR3 residues: CASSSQDRGSYGYTF. The DNA of the CDR3 is TGTGCCAGCAGCTCCCAGGACAGGGGGAGCTATGGCTACACCTTC.

V is TRBV6-2 or TRBV6-3 and J is TRBJ1-3; D is ambiguous. The CDR3 length is 14 residues. V lost 6 bases, J lost 0 bases, and 9 bases lay in between. The V gene's germline CDR1 is MNHEY and CDR2 SVGEGT. CDR3 nucleotides: TGTGCCAGCAGCCGGGGATCCTCTGGAAACACCATATATTTT. Translation: CASSRGSSGNTIYF.

The rearrangement joins TRBV11-2 to TRBJ2-1; D tentatively reads TRBD1 or TRBD2 (5 bases each). V lost 3 bases, J lost 13 bases, and 25 bases lay in between. This CDR3 has 16 amino acids. Germline V gene sequence: CDR1 SGHAT, CDR2 FQNNGV. CDR3 protein: CASSFQSQDWGETQFF. Here the CDR3 DNA reads TGTGCCAGCAGCTTTCAGTCACAGGATTGGGGAGAGACCCAGTTCTTC.

This clonotype has only a few counts. The chain carries TRBV20-1 and TRBJ2-1; TRBD1 might be the D (6 bases). Per germline, CDR1 DFQATT and CDR2 SNEGSKA (reference sequence). There are 11 residues in the CDR3. The germline V and J ends were trimmed by 7 bases and 2 bases, with 6 bases remaining between them. The CDR3 protein is CSGDTYNEQFF. CDR3 bases: TGCAGTGGGGACACCTACAATGAGCAGTTCTTC.